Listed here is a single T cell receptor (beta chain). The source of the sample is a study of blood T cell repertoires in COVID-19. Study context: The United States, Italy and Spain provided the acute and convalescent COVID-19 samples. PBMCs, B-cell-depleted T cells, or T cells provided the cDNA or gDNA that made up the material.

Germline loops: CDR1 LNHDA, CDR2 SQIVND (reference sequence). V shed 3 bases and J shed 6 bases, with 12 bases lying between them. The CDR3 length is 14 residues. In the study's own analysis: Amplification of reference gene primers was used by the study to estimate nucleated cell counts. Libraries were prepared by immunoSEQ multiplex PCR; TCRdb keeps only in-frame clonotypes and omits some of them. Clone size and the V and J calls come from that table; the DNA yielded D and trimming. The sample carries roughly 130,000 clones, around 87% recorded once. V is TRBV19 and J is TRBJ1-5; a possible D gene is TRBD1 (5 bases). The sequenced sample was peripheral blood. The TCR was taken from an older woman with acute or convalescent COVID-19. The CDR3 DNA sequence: TGTGCCAGTAGTATCGACAGTGGGGTTCAGCCCCAGCATTTT. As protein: CASSIDSGVQPQHF.